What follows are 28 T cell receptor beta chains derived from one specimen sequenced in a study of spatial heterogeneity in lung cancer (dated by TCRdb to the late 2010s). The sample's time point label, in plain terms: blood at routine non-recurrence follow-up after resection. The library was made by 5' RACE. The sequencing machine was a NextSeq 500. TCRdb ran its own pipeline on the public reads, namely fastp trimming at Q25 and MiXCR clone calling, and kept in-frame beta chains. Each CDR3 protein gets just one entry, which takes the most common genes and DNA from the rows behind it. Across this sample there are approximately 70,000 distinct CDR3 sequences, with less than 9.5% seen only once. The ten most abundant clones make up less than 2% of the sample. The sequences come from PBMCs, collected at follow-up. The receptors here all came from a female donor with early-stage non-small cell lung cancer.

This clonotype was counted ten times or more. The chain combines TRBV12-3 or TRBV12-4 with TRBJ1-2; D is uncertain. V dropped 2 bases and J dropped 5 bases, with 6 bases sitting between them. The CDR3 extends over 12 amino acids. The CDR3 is CASSLTEYGYTF. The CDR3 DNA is TGTGCCAGCAGTTTAACCGAATATGGCTACACCTTC.

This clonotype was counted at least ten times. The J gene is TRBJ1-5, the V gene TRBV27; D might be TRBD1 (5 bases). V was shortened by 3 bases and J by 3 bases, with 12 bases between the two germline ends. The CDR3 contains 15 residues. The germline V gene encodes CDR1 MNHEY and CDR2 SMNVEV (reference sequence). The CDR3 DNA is TGTGCCAGCAGTTTCTTGGGACGGGACAATCAGCCCCAGCATTTT. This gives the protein CASSFLGRDNQPQHF.

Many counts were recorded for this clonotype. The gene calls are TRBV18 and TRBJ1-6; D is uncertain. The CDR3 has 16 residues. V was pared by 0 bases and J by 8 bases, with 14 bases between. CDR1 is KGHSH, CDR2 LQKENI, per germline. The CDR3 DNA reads TGTGCCAGCTCACCACCTGGAGGGAGTGAGGATTCACCCCTCCACTTT. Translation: CASSPPGGSEDSPLHF.

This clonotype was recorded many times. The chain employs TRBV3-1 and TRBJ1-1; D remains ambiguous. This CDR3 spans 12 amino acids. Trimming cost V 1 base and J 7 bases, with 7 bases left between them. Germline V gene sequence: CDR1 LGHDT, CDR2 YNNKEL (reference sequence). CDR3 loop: CASSQGQYEAFF. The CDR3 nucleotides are TGTGCCAGCAGCCAAGGGCAGTATGAAGCTTTCTTT.

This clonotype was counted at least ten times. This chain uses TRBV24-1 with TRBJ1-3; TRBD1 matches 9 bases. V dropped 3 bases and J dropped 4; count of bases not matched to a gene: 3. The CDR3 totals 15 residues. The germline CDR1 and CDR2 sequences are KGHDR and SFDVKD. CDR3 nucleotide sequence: TGTGCCACCAGTGATCCCGGGACAGGGGGAAACACCATATATTTT. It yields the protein CATSDPGTGGNTIYF.

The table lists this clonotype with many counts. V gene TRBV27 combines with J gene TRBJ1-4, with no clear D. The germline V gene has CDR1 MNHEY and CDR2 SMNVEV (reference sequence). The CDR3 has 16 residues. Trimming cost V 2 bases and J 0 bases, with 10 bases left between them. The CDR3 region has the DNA TGTGCCAGCAGTTTACGCCCGGATGCAACTAATGAAAAACTGTTTTTT. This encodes CASSLRPDATNEKLFF.

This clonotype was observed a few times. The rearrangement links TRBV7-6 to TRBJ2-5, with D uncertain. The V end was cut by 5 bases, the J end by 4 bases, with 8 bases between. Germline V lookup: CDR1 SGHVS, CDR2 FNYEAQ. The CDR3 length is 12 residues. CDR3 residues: CASSTLGETQYF. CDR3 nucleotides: TGTGCCAGCAGCACCCTGGGAGAGACCCAGTACTTC.

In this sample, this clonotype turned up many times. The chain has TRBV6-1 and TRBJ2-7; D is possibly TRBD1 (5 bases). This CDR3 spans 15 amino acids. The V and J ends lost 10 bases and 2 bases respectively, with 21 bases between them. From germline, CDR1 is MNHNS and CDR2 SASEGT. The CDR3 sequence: CATDAVGQGPYEQYF. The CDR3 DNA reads TGTGCCACCGACGCCGTCGGGCAGGGTCCCTACGAGCAGTACTTC.

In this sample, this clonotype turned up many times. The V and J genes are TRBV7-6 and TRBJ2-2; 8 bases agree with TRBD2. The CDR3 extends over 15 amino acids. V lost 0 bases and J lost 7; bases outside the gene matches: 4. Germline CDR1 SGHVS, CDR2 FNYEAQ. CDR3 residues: CASSLARGAGGELFF. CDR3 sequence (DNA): TGTGCCAGCAGCTTAGCGCGGGGGGCCGGCGGGGAGCTGTTTTTT.

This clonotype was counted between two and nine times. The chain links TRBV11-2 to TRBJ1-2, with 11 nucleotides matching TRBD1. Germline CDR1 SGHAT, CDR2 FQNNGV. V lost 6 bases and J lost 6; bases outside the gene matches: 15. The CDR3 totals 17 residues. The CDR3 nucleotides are TGTGCCAGCAGATCAAGTTATTACCGGGACAGGGGGAATGGCTACACCTTC. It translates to CASRSSYYRDRGNGYTF. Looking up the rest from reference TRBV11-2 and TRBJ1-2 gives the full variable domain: EAGVAQSPRYKIIEKRQSVAFWCNPISGHATLYWYQQILGQGPKLLIQFQNNGVVDDSQLPKDRFSAERLKGVDSTLKIQPAKLEDSAVYLCASRSSYYRDRGNGYTFGSGTRLTVV.

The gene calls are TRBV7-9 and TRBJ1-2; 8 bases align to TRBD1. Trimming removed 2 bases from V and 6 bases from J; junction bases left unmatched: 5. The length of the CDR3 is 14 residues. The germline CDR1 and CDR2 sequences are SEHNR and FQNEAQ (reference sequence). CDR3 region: CASSLSMGQDGYTF. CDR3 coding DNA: TGTGCCAGCAGCTTATCAATGGGACAGGATGGCTACACCTTC.

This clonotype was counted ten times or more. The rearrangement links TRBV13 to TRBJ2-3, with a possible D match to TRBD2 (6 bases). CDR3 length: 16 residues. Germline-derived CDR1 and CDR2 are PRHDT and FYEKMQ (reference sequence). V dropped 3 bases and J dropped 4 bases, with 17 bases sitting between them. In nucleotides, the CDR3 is TGTGCCAGCAGCTTTTCCAGGCGGGATTCCGCAGATACGCAGTATTTT. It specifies CASSFSRRDSADTQYF.

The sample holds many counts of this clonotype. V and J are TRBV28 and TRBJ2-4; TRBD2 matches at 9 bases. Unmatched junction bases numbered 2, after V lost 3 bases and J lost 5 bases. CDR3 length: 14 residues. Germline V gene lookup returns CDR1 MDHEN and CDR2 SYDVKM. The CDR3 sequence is CASSFAGGENIQYF. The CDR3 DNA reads TGTGCCAGCAGTTTCGCGGGAGGGGAAAACATTCAGTACTTC.

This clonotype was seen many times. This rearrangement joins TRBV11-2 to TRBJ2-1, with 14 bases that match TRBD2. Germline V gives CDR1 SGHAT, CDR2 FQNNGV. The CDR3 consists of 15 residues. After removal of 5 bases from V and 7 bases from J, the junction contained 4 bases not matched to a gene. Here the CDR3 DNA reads TGTGCCAGCAGCGTGACTAGCGGGAGGGAAAATGAGCAGTTCTTC. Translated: CASSVTSGRENEQFF.

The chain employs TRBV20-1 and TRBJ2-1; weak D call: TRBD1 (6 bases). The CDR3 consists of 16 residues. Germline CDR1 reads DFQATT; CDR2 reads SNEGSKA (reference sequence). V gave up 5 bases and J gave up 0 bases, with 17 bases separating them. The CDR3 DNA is TGCAGTGCTTGGTACAGGGATTATAGCTCCTACAATGAGCAGTTCTTC. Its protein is CSAWYRDYSSYNEQFF.

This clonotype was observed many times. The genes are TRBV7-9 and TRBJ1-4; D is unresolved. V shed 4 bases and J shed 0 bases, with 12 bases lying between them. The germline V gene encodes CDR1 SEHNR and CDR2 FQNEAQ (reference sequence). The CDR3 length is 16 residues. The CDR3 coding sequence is TGTGCCAGCAGCTCCCCGAGTTGGGCAACTAATGAAAAACTGTTTTTT. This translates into CASSSPSWATNEKLFF.

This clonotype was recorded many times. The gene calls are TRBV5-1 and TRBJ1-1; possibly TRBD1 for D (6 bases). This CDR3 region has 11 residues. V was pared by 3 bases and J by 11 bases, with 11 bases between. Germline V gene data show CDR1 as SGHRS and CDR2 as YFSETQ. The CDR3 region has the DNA TGCGCCAGCAGCTCCACAGGGTTCGCTTTCTTT. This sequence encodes CASSSTGFAFF.

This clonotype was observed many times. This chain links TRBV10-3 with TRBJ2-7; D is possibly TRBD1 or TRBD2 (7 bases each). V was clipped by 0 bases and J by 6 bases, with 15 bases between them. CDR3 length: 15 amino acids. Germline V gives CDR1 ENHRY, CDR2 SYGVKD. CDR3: CAISESQGGSGEQYF. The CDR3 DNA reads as TGTGCCATCAGTGAGTCGCAGGGGGGGTCCGGCGAGCAGTACTTC.

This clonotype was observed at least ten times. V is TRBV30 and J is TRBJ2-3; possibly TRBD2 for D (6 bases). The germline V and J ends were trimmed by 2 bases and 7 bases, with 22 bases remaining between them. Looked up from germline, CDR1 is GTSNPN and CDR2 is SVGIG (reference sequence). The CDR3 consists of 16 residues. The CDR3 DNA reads TGTGCCTGGAGTCTCCGGGACTCGATATCCCCGAATACGCAGTATTTT. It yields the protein CAWSLRDSISPNTQYF.

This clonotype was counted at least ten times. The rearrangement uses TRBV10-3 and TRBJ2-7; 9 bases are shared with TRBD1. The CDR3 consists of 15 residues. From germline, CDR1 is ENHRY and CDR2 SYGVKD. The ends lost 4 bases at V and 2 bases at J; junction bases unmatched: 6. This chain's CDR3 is CAISGQDRGAYEQYF. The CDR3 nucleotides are TGTGCCATCAGTGGACAGGACAGGGGAGCCTACGAGCAGTACTTC.

The CDR3 sequence is CASSLDRTNTGELFF. In DNA form, the CDR3 reads TGTGCCAGCAGCCTCGACAGAACGAACACCGGGGAGCTGTTTTTT. The chain couples TRBV12-3 or TRBV12-4 to TRBJ2-2, with a weak D call TRBD1 (5 bases). Between the trimmed V and J ends, which lost 6 bases and 0 bases, there was a span of 11 bases. The CDR3 is 15 residues long.

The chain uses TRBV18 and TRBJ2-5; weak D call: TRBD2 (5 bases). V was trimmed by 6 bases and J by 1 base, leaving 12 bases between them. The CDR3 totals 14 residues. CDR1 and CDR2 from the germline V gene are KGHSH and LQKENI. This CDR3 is CASSPAGIQETQYF. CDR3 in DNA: TGTGCCAGCTCGCCGGCCGGGATCCAAGAGACCCAGTACTTC. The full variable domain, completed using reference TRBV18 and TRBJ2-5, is NAGVMQNPRHLVRRRGQEARLRCSPMKGHSHVYWYRQLPEEGLKFMVYLQKENIIDESGMPKERFSAEFPKEGPSILRIQQVVRGDSAAYFCASSPAGIQETQYFGPGTRLLVL.

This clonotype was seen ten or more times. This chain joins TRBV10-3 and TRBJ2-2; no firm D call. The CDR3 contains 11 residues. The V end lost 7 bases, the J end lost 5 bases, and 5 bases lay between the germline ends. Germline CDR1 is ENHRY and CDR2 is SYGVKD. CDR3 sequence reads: CAITITGELFF. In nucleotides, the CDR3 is TGTGCCATCACTATAACCGGGGAGCTGTTTTTT.

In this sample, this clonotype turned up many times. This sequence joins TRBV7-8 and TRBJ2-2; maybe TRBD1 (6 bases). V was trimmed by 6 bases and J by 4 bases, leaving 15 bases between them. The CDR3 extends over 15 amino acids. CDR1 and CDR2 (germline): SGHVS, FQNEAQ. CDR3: CASSRRGWGTGELFF. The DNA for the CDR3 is TGTGCCAGCAGTCGCAGGGGATGGGGCACCGGGGAGCTGTTTTTT.

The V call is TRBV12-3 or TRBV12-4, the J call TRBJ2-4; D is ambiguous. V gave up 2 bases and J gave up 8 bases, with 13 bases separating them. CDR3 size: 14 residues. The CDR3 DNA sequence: TGTGCCAGCAGTTTAATCCCCTCGAGTGACATTCAGTACTTC. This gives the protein CASSLIPSSDIQYF.

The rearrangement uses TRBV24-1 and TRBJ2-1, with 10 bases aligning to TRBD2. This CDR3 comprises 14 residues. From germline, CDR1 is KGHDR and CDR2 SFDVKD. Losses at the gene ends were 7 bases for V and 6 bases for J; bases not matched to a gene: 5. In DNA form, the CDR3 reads TGTGCCACCAGCCCGGGACTAGCGAGCAATGAGCAGTTCTTC. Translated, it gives CATSPGLASNEQFF.

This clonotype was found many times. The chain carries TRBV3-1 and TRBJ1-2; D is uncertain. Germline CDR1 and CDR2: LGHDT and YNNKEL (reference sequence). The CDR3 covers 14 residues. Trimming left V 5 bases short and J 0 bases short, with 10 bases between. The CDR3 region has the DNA TGTGCCAGCAGCTCACGTCTGTCTAACTATGGCTACACCTTC. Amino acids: CASSSRLSNYGYTF.

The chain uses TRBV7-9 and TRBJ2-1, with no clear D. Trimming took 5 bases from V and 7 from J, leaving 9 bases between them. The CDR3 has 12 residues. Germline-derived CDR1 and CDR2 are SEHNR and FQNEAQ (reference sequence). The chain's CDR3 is CASSLSENEQFF. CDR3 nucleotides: TGTGCCAGCAGCCTTTCTGAGAATGAGCAGTTCTTC.